In its sample, the clone carrying this TCR beta chain was seen once. Produced via immunoSEQ multiplex PCR; TCRdb's table is partial and in-frame only. The sample carries around 83,000 clones, roughly 91% recorded once. This specimen comes from a study of blood T cell repertoires in COVID-19. Study in general: The samples span acute and convalescent COVID-19 from the United States, Italy and Spain. In each case, the material was cDNA or gDNA derived from T cells, B-cell-depleted T cells, or PBMCs.

The CDR3 contains 16 residues. CDR1 and CDR2 from the germline V gene are MGHRA and YSYEKL. With V trimmed by 4 bases and J by 1 base, 9 bases remained unmatched. The V and J genes are TRBV4-1 and TRBJ2-7, with TRBD2 identical over 8 bases. The origin of this receptor is a man aged 70 or older with active or convalescent COVID-19. Sequenced: peripheral blood. The chain's CDR3 is CASSPDWSGSSYEQYF. The CDR3 region has the DNA TGCGCCAGCAGCCCCGACTGGAGCGGGAGTTCCTACGAGCAGTACTTC.